These 9 T cell receptor beta chains came from one sample sequenced in a study of CD8+ T cells in alopecia areata. As to treatment: oral pan-JAK inhibitor, 5-10 mg twice daily. cDNA prepared by RNA extraction and subsequent reverse transcription served as the template for sequencing. TCRdb's table, derived via immunoSEQ multiplex PCR, lists solely in-frame clones and lacks some. Here the sample spans 130,000 to 150,000 clones, 75% to 85% being singletons. The sequencing here drew on CD8+ T cells sorted from blood, taken at week 4, from a patient treated with tofacitinib. All receptors come from a human donor with alopecia areata.

The chain links TRBV13 to TRBJ1-1; D is perhaps TRBD1 (5 bases). Deletions cut 5 bases from V and 8 bases from J, with 12 bases between. The CDR3 spans 12 residues. Per germline, CDR1 PRHDT and CDR2 FYEKMQ (reference sequence). Here the CDR3 reads CASSPGGAEAFF. CDR3 DNA: TGTGCCAGCAGCCCGGGAGGGGCCGAAGCTTTCTTT.

The CDR3 bases are TGTGCCAGCAGCTCGGTAGCGGGGGCCGGCGAGCAGTACTTC. Translated: CASSSVAGAGEQYF. The chain uses TRBV7-3 and TRBJ2-7, with 9 bases lining up with TRBD2. V lost 4 bases and J lost 6; bases outside the gene matches: 7. This CDR3 spans 14 amino acids. Germline CDR1 SGHTA, CDR2 FQGTGA.

This clone has a single count. V usage is TRBV23-1 and J usage is TRBJ2-4, with a weak D call TRBD2 (6 bases). TRBV23-1 is known as an ORF, though its function is uncertain. The CDR3 length is 20 residues. The ends were cut back, 0 bases at V and 0 bases at J, with 21 bases in the middle. The CDR3 region is CASSQSGGRSKKLAKNIQYF. CDR3 bases: TGCGCCAGCAGTCAATCGGGAGGCCGCAGCAAGAAATTAGCCAAAAACATTCAGTACTTC.

The chain has TRBV6-1 and TRBJ1-2; possibly TRBD1 for D (6 bases). This CDR3 is built from 15 residues. The V gene's germline CDR1 is MNHNS and CDR2 SASEGT. V gave up 6 bases and J gave up 1 base, with 15 bases separating them. The CDR3 DNA reads as TGTGCCAGCAGCTCCGGGACACTTCTTAACTATGGCTACACCTTC. The encoded protein is CASSSGTLLNYGYTF.

This chain joins TRBV7-2 and TRBJ1-1; D remains unclear. Trimming took off 1 base at V and 6 bases at J, with 6 bases between the two ends. This CDR3 is built from 12 residues. Germline lookup yields CDR1 SGHTA and CDR2 FQGNSA. The CDR3 spells CASSLGVPEAFF. The CDR3 DNA reads as TGTGCCAGCAGCTTAGGGGTCCCTGAAGCTTTCTTT.

This clone was picked up one time. This chain uses TRBV13 with TRBJ2-2; D unresolved. The CDR3 runs to 13 residues. Germline V lookup: CDR1 PRHDT, CDR2 FYEKMQ (reference sequence). V was pared by 1 base and J by 6 bases, with 6 bases between. The DNA for the CDR3 is TGTGCCAGCAGCTTAGCTATCCCCGGGGAGCTGTTTTTT. Amino acid sequence: CASSLAIPGELFF.

Notes on this clone: This sample also contains other DNA sequences that code for the same CDR3. The V and J genes are TRBV4-1 and TRBJ1-6; 7 nucleotides line up with TRBD1. The V gene's germline CDR1 is MGHRA and CDR2 YSYEKL. This CDR3 has 15 amino acids. V shed 2 bases, J shed 7 bases, and the junction held 5 bases outside the gene matches. CDR3 residues: CASSQIAGGNSPLHF. CDR3 nucleotide sequence: TGCGCCAGCAGCCAAATTGCAGGGGGAAATTCACCCCTCCACTTT.

The chain joins TRBV4-3 to TRBJ2-1, with D maybe TRBD2 (7 bases). V was shortened by 5 bases and J by 10 bases, with 30 bases between the two germline ends. The CDR3 sequence is 18 residues long. Per germline, CDR1 LGHNA and CDR2 YSLEER. DNA for the CDR3: TGCGCCAGCAGCGGGACGCGGGGCGGGGGCAGGGGCCATTGGGAGCAGTTCTTC. It codes for CASSGTRGGGRGHWEQFF.

J is TRBJ2-5 and V is TRBV4-2; 11 nucleotides line up with TRBD2. Germline V gene sequence: CDR1 LGHNA, CDR2 YNFKEQ. This CDR3 region has 17 residues. The trim removed 1 base at V and 0 bases at J, leaving 4 bases unmatched. The CDR3 reads CASSQALAGGHQETQYF. In DNA form, the CDR3 reads TGTGCCAGCAGCCAAGCCCTAGCGGGGGGTCACCAAGAGACCCAGTACTTC.